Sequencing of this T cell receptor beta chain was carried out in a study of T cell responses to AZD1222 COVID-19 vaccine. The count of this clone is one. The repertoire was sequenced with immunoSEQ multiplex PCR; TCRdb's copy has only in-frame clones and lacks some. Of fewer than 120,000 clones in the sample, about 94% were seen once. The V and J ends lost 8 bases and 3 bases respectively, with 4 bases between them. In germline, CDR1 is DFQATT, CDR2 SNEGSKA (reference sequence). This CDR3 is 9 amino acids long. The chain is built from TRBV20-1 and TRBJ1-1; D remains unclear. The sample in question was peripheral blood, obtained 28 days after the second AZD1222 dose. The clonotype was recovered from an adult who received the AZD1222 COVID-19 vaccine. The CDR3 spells CSLYTEAFF. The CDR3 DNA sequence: TGCAGTTTGTACACTGAAGCTTTCTTT.